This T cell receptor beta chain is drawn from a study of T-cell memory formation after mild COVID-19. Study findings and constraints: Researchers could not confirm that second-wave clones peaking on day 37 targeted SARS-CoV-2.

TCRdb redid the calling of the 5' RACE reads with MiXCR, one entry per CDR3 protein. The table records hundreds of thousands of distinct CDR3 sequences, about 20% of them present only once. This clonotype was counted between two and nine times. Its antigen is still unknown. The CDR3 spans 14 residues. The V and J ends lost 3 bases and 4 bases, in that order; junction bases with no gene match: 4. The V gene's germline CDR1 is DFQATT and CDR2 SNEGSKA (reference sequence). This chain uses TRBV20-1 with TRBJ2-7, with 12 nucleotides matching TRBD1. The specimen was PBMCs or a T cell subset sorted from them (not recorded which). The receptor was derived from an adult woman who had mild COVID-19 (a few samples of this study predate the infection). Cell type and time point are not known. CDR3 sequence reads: CSARGTGGGYEQYF. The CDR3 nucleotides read TGCAGTGCTAGGGGGACAGGGGGCGGTTACGAGCAGTACTTC.